This TCR beta chain derives from a study of blood T cell repertoires in COVID-19. Study as a whole: Specimens from acute and convalescent COVID-19 originated in the United States, Italy and Spain. T cells, B-cell-depleted T cells, or PBMCs supplied cDNA or gDNA.

In this sample, this clone turned up a few times. CDR3 size: 12 residues. The V gene's germline CDR1 is SNHLY and CDR2 FYNNEI. Trimming took 7 bases from V and 6 from J, leaving 13 bases between them. Authors' processing steps: Amplification with reference gene primers provided the estimates of nucleated cell counts. Data came from immunoSEQ multiplex PCR; TCRdb stores just in-frame clones and leaves some out. V, J and clone size reflect that table, while D and trimming were determined from the DNA. The table shows some 200,000 clones, with 80% to 85% occurring only once. Sequencing used peripheral blood. The TCR sequence derives from a woman aged 55-75 years who had recovered from COVID-19. The chain couples TRBV2 to TRBJ2-7; maybe TRBD2 (6 bases). CDR3 nucleotide sequence: TGTGCCAGCAAGTTTCCTAGCGTCGAGCAGTACTTC. The encoded protein is CASKFPSVEQYF.